Below are 12 T cell receptor beta chains sequenced from a single sample in a study of T-cell memory formation after mild COVID-19. TCRdb called the 5' RACE reads again in MiXCR, with one record for every CDR3 protein. In the table there are some 320,000 distinct CDR3 sequences, more than 13% of which are singletons. The sequenced sample consisted of PBMCs or a T cell subset sorted from them (not recorded which). These receptors came from a man younger than 35 who had mild COVID-19 (a few samples of this study predate the infection). Cell type and time point are not known.

The chain has TRBV6-2 or TRBV6-3 and TRBJ1-2; D not certain. The germline CDR1 and CDR2 sequences are MNHEY and SVGEGT. The CDR3 is 14 amino acids. Trimming cost V 5 bases and J 4 bases, with 14 bases left between them. The CDR3 DNA follows: TGTGCCAGCAGTCCTCCGGACGTTACCTATGGCTACACCTTC. Translation: CASSPPDVTYGYTF.

This chain connects TRBV12-3 or TRBV12-4 to TRBJ2-5; tentative D call: TRBD1 (6 bases). The CDR3 is 14 residues long. Trimming removed 7 bases from V and 4 bases from J, with 16 bases in between. The CDR3, as DNA: TGTGCCAGCAACTCAAGAGGGGGATTAGAGACCCAGTACTTC. This gives the protein CASNSRGGLETQYF.

The chain links TRBV10-3 to TRBJ1-6, with D maybe TRBD1 (6 bases). Trimming removed 0 bases at V and 11 bases at J, with 14 bases between. Germline CDR1 and CDR2: ENHRY and SYGVKD. This CDR3 has 15 residues. The CDR3 here is CAISESTGSVPPLHF. Here the CDR3 DNA reads TGTGCCATCAGTGAGTCGACAGGTTCCGTACCACCCCTCCACTTT.

In this sample, this clonotype turned up a few times. The J gene is TRBJ1-4, the V gene TRBV19; a weak D match, TRBD1 (5 bases). The germline V gene encodes CDR1 LNHDA and CDR2 SQIVND (reference sequence). The CDR3 sequence is 16 residues long. With 3 bases removed from V and 3 bases from J, the gap between germline ends came to 14 bases. As DNA, the CDR3 is TGTGCCAGTAGTATGGGTGGGGCAGAAGCTAATGAAAAACTGTTTTTT. Translating it yields CASSMGGAEANEKLFF. The variable domain in full, completed from reference TRBV19 and TRBJ1-4, reads DGGITQSPKYLFRKEGQNVTLSCEQNLNHDAMYWYRQDPGQGLRLIYYSQIVNDFQKGDIAEGYSVSREKKESFPLTVTSAQKNPTAFYLCASSMGGAEANEKLFFGSGTQLSVL.

The rearrangement uses TRBV7-8 and TRBJ1-5; no reliable D call. The CDR3 is 15 residues long. Germline CDR1 SGHVS, CDR2 FQNEAQ. V dropped 7 bases and J dropped 7 bases, with 20 bases sitting between them. The DNA of the CDR3 is TGTGCCAGCACCGCCCGGCGGGGTGTTGAGCAGCCCCAGCATTTT. Its translation is CASTARRGVEQPQHF.

This clonotype was counted a few times. The junction shows a germline mismatch at one end, possibly a read error. The chain combines TRBV20-1 with TRBJ1-4, with a possible D match to TRBD1 (5 bases). The germline gives CDR1 DFQATT, CDR2 SNEGSKA (reference sequence). The CDR3 is 8 amino acids. DNA of the CDR3: TGCAGTGCCCCCCCAGGGCAGTTT. This gives the protein CSAPPGQF.

The chain is built from TRBV4-1 and TRBJ1-1; possible D gene TRBD1, 5 bases. Trimming shortened V by 6 bases and J by 6 bases, and 11 bases separated the two germline ends. The germline gives CDR1 MGHRA, CDR2 YSYEKL. The CDR3 runs to 12 residues. The CDR3 nucleotides are TGCGCCAGCAGGGGGGGGGGTCCTGAAGCTTTCTTT. Translated: CASRGGGPEAFF.

There are many counts of this clonotype. The chain has TRBV5-1 and TRBJ2-1; TRBD2 agrees at 12 bases. The CDR3 sequence is 15 residues long. Germline assignment: CDR1 SGHRS and CDR2 YFSETQ. The trim removed 4 bases at V and 5 bases at J, leaving 4 bases unmatched. The CDR3 nucleotides read TGCGCCAGCAGCGATGGACTAGCGGGGAACAATGAGCAGTTCTTC. Translating it yields CASSDGLAGNNEQFF. Supplemented by reference TRBV5-1 and TRBJ2-1, the full variable domain reads KAGVTQTPRYLIKTRGQQVTLSCSPISGHRSVSWYQQTPGQGLQFLFEYFSETQRNKGNFPGRFSGRQFSNSRSEMNVSTLELGDSALYLCASSDGLAGNNEQFFGPGTRLTVL.

This clonotype was found a few times. J is TRBJ2-3 and V is TRBV4-2; TRBD2 might be the D (5 bases). There are 16 residues in the CDR3. The V gene's germline CDR1 is LGHNA and CDR2 YNFKEQ. Trimming took 0 bases from V and 4 from J, leaving 14 bases between them. CDR3 sequence (DNA): TGTGCCAGCAGCCAAGAAATGGGAGCGTACGCAGATACGCAGTATTTT. Translating it yields CASSQEMGAYADTQYF.

The rearrangement links TRBV18 to TRBJ1-2; D not certain. Per germline, CDR1 KGHSH and CDR2 LQKENI. This CDR3 contains 15 residues. Trimming took off 6 bases at V and 7 bases at J, with 21 bases between the two ends. The CDR3, as DNA: TGTGCCAGCTCCCCTGAGGTTCGGGCTGCGGTTGGCTACACCTTC. Protein: CASSPEVRAAVGYTF.

The chain couples TRBV9 to TRBJ2-4; D gene ambiguous. Trimming stripped 4 bases from V and 6 bases from J, with 11 bases between. Germline CDR1 reads SGDLS; CDR2 reads YYNGEE. CDR3 length equals 13 residues. The CDR3 DNA is TGTGCCAGCAGCAGTGGGCCTGGAAACATTCAGTACTTC. It translates to CASSSGPGNIQYF.

This clonotype has only a few counts. In nucleotides, the CDR3 is TGTGCCAGCAGTGTCCAGGGGCCGCAGCCCCAGCATTTT. It encodes CASSVQGPQPQHF. V and J are TRBV6-1 and TRBJ1-5, with a possible D match to TRBD1 (6 bases). The V end lost 4 bases, the J end lost 7 bases, and 11 bases lay between the germline ends. The CDR3 is 13 residues long. CDR1 and CDR2 from the germline V gene are MNHNS and SASEGT.